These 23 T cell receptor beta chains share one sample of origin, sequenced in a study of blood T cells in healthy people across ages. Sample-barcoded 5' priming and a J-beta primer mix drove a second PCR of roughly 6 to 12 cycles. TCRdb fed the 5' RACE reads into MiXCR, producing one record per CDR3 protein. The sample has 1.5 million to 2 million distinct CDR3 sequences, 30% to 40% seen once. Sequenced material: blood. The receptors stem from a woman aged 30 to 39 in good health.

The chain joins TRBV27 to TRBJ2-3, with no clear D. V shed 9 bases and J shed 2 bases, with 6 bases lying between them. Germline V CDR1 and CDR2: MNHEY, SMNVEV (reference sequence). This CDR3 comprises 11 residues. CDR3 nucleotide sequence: TGTGCCAGTCAACTCACAGATACGCAGTATTTT. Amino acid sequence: CASQLTDTQYF.

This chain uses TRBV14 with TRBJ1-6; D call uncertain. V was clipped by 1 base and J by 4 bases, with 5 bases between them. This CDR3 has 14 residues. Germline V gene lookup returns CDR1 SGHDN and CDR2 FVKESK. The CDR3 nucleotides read TGTGCCAGCAGCCAAGCGGGGTATAATTCACCCCTCCACTTT. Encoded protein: CASSQAGYNSPLHF.

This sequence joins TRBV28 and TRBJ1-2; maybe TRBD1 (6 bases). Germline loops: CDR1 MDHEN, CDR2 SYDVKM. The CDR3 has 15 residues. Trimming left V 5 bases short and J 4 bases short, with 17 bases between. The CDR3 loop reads CASSLQGTYGYGYTF. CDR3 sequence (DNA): TGTGCCAGCAGTCTCCAGGGGACTTATGGCTATGGCTACACCTTC.

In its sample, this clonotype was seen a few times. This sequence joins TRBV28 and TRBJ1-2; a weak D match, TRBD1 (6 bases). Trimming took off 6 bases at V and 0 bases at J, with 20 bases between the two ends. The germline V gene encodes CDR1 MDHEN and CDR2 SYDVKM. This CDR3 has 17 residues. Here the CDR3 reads CASRSPGTLVSNYGYTF. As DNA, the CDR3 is TGTGCCAGCAGGTCTCCCGGGACACTGGTTTCTAACTATGGCTACACCTTC.

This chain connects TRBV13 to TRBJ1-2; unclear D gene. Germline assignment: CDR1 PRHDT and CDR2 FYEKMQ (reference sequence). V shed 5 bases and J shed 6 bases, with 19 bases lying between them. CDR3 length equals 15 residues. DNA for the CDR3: TGTGCCAGCAGCCCTGGGATCTTCTCCCCCGATGGCTACACCTTC. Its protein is CASSPGIFSPDGYTF.

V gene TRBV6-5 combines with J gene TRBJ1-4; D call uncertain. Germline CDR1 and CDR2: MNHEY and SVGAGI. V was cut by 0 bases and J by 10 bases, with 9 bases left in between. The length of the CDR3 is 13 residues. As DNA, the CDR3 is TGTGCCAGCAGTTACTCGATCGGCGGAAAACTGTTTTTT. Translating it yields CASSYSIGGKLFF.

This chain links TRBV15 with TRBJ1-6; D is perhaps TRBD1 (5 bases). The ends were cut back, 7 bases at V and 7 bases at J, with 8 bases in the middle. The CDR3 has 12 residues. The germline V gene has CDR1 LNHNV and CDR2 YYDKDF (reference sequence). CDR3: CATTRGNSPLHF. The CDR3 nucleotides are TGTGCCACCACGCGGGGCAATTCACCCCTCCACTTT.

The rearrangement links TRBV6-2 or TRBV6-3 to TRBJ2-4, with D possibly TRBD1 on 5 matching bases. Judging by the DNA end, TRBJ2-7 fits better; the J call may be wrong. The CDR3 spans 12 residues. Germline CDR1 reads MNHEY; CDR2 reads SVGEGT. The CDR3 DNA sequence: TGTGCCAGCACTACAACCAGGGACGAGCAGTACTTC. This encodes CASTTTRDEQYF.

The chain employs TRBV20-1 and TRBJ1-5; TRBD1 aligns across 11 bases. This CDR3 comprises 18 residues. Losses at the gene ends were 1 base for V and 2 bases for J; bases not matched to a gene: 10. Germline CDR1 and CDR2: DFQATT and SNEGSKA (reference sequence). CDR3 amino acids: CSARVRRTGGLGNQPQHF. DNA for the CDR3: TGCAGTGCTAGAGTTCGCCGGACAGGGGGCTTGGGCAATCAGCCCCAGCATTTT.

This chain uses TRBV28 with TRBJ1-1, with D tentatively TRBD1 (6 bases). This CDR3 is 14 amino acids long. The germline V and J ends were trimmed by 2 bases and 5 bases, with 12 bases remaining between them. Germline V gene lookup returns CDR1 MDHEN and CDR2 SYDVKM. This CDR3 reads CASSLQGSWTEAFF. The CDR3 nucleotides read TGTGCCAGCAGTTTACAGGGGAGTTGGACTGAAGCTTTCTTT.

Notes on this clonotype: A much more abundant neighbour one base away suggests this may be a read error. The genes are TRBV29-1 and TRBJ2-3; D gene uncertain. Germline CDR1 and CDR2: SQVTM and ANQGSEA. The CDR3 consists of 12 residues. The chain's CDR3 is CGVDPYTDTQYF. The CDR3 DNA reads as TGCGGCGTTGATCCGTACACAGATACGCAGTATTTT.

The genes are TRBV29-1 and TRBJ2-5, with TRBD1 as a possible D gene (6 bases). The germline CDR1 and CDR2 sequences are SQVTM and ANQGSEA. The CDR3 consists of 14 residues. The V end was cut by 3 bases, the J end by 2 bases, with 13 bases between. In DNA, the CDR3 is TGCAGCGTTGACTACAGGGACACACAAGAGACCCAGTACTTC. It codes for CSVDYRDTQETQYF.

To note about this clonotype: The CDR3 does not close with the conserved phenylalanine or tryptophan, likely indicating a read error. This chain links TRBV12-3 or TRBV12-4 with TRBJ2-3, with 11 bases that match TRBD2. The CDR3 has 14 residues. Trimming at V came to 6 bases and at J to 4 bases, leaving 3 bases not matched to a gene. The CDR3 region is CASSSSGGSDTQYS. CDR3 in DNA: TGTGCCAGCAGCTCTAGCGGGGGGTCAGATACGCAGTATTCT.

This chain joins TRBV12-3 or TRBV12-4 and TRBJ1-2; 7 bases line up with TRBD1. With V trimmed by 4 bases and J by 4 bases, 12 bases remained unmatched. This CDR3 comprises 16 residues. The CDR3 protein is CASSSPARQGSYGYTF. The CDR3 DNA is TGTGCCAGCAGTTCCCCAGCCCGACAGGGCTCCTATGGCTACACCTTC.

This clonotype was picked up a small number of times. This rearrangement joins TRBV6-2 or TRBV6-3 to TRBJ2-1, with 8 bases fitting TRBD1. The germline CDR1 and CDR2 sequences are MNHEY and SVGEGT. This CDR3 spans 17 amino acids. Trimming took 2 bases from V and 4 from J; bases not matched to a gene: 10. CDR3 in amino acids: CASSYDVTGGKYNEQFF. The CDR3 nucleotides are TGTGCCAGCAGTTACGATGTAACAGGGGGGAAATACAATGAGCAGTTCTTC.

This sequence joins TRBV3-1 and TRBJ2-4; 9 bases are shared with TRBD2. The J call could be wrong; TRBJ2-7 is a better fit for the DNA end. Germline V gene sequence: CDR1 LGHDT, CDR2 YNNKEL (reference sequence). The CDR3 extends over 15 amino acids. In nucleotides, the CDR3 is TGTGCCAGCAGCGCCAGACTAGCGGAGGGCTACGAGCAGTACTTC. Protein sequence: CASSARLAEGYEQYF.

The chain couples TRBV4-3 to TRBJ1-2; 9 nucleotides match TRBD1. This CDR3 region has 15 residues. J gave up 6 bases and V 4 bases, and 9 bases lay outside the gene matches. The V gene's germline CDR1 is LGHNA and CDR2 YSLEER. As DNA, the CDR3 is TGCGCCAGCAGCCGCATACAGGGGGCGCTTGATGGCTACACCTTC. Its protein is CASSRIQGALDGYTF.

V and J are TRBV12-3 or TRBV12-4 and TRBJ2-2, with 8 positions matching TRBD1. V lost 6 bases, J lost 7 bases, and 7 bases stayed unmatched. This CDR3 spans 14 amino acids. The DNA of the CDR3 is TGTGCCAGCAGCGGGACAGGCCCCGGCGGGGAGCTGTTTTTT. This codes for CASSGTGPGGELFF.

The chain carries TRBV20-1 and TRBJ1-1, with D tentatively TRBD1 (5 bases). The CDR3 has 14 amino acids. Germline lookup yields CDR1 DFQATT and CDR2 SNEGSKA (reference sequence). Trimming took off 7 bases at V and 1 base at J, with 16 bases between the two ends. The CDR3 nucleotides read TGCAGTGTAGGGGCGGGCAGCTGGAACACTGAAGCTTTCTTT. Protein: CSVGAGSWNTEAFF.

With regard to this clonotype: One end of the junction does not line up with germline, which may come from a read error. Written as DNA, the CDR3 is TGTGCCAGCACCCGGGTCAGCACAGATGCGCAGTATTTT. This gives the protein CASTRVSTDAQYF. The chain uses TRBV12-3 or TRBV12-4 and TRBJ2-3; no reliable D call. The CDR3 consists of 13 residues.

Here the CDR3 DNA reads TGTGCCAGCAGCCTAGGGGGGGAGGGACTAGCGCTTCCCTACGAGCAGTACTTC. Encoded protein: CASSLGGEGLALPYEQYF. The chain uses TRBV3-1 and TRBJ2-5; TRBD2 aligns across 10 bases. The end of the DNA fits TRBJ2-7 better, so the J call may be wrong. The germline CDR1 and CDR2 sequences are LGHDT and YNNKEL (reference sequence). The CDR3 contains 18 residues.

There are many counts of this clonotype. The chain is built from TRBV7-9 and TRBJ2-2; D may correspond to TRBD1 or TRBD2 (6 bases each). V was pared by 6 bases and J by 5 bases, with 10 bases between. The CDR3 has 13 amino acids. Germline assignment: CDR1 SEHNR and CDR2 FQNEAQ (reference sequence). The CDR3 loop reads CASRQGGTGELFF. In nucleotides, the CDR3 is TGTGCCAGCAGACAAGGGGGGACCGGGGAGCTGTTTTTT.

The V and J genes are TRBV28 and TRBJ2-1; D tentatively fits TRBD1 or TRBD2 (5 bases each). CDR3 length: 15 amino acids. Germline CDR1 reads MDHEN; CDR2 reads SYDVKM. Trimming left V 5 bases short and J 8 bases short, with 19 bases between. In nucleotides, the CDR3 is TGTGCCAGCAGTCTCGGAGTGGGGACGTTCTATGAGCAGTTCTTC. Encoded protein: CASSLGVGTFYEQFF.